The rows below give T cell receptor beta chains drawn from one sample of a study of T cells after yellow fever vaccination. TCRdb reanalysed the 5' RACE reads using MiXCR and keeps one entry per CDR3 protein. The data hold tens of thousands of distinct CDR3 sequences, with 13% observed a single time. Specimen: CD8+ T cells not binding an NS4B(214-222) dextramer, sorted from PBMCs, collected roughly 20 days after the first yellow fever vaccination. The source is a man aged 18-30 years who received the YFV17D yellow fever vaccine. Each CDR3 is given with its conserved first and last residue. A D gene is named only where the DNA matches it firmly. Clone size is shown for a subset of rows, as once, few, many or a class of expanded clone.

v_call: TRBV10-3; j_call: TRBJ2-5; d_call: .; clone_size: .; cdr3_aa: CAIAELGGETQYF; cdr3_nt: TGTGCCATCGCCGAATTGGGCGGAGAGACCCAGTACTTC
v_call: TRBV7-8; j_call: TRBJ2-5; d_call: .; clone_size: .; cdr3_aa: CASREEGPETQYF; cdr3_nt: TGTGCCAGCAGGGAGGAGGGCCCGGAGACCCAGTACTTC
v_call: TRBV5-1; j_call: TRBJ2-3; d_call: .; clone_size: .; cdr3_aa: CASSLEDRTDTQYF; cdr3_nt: TGCGCCAGCAGCTTGGAGGACCGCACAGATACGCAGTATTTT
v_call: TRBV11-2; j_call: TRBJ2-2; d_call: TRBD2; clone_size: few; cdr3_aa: CASTIGGVGELFF; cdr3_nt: TGTGCCAGCACCATTGGGGGGGTCGGGGAGCTGTTTTTT
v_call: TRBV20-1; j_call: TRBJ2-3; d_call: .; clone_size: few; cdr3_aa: CSARSISETDTQYF; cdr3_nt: TGCAGTGCTAGAAGTATTTCCGAAACAGATACGCAGTATTTT
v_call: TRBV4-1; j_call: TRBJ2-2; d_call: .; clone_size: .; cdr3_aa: CASSLEPATGELFF; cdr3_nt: TGCGCCAGCAGCCTAGAGCCGGCCACCGGGGAGCTGTTTTTT
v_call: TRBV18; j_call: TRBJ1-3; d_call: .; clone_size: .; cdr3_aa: CASTYAGSSGNTIYF; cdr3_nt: TGTGCCAGCACTTATGCAGGGAGCTCTGGAAACACCATATATTTT
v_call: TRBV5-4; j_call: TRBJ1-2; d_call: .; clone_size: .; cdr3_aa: CAISPGLFYGYTF; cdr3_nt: TGTGCCATCAGCCCTGGACTCTTCTATGGCTACACCTTC
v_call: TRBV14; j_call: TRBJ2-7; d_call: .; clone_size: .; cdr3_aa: CASRPTGLGVEQYF; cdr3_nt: TGTGCCAGCAGGCCTACAGGGCTCGGCGTCGAGCAGTACTTC
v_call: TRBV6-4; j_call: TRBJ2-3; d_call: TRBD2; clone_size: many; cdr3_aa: CASSVLAGGGDTQYF; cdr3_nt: TGTGCCAGCAGTGTACTAGCGGGGGGTGGAGATACGCAGTATTTT
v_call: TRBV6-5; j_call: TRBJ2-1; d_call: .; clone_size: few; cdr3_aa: CASSYGRGSEQFF; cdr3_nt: TGTGCCAGCAGTTACGGACGGGGGAGTGAGCAGTTCTTC
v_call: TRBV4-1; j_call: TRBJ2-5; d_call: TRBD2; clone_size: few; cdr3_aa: CASSQRLAAFQETQYF; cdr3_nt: TGCGCCAGCAGCCAAAGACTAGCGGCTTTCCAAGAGACCCAGTACTTC
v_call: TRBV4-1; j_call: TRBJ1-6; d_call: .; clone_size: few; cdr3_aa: CASSQDGGSPLHF; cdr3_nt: TGCGCCAGCAGCCAAGACGGGGGATCACCCCTCCACTTT
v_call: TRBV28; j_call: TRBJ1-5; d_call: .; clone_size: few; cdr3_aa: CASSRGAQPQHF; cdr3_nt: TGTGCCAGCAGCCGGGGGGCTCAGCCCCAGCATTTT
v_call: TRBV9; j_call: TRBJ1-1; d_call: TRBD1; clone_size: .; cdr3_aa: CASSTRDRLNTEAFF; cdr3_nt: TGTGCCAGCAGCACCCGGGACAGGCTGAACACTGAAGCTTTCTTT
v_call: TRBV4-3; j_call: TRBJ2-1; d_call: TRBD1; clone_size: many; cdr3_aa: CASSQTQGWNEQFF; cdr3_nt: TGCGCCAGCAGCCAGACACAGGGGTGGAATGAGCAGTTCTTC
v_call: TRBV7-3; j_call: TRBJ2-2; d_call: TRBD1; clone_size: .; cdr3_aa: CASSVTGTGGAHLNTGELFF; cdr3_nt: TGTGCCAGCAGCGTTACCGGGACAGGGGGCGCCCATTTGAACACCGGGGAGCTGTTTTTT
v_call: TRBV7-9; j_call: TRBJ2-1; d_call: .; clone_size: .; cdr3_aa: CASSPPGVNEQFF; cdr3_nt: TGTGCCAGCAGCCCCCCAGGGGTCAATGAGCAGTTCTTC
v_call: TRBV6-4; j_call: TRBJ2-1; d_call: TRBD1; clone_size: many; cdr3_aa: CASSDSDRNEQFF; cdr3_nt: TGTGCCAGCAGTGACTCGGACAGGAATGAGCAGTTCTTC
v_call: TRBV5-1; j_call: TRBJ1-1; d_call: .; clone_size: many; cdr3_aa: CASSPRGNTEAFF; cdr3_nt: TGTGCCAGCAGCCCCAGGGGGAACACTGAAGCTTTCTTT
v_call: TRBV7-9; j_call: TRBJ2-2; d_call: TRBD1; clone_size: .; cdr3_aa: CASSSRTGNTGELFF; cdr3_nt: TGTGCCAGCAGCTCCCGGACAGGAAACACCGGGGAGCTGTTTTTT
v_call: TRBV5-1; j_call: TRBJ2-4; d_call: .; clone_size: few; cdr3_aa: CASSLGGEGNIQYF; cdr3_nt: TGCGCCAGCAGCTTGGGGGGAGAGGGAAACATTCAGTACTTC
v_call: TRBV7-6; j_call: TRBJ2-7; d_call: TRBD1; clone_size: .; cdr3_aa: CASSLVMGQLSSYEQYF; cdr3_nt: TGTGCCAGCAGCTTAGTTATGGGACAGTTGAGCTCCTACGAGCAGTACTTC
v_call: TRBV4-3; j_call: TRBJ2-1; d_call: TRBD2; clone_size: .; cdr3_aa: CASSQGTSGGANEQFF; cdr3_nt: TGCGCCAGCAGCCAAGGAACTAGCGGGGGGGCAAATGAGCAGTTCTTC
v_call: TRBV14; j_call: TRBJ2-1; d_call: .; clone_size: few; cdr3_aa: CASSPWTADEQFF; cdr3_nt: TGTGCCAGCAGCCCATGGACTGCGGATGAGCAGTTCTTC
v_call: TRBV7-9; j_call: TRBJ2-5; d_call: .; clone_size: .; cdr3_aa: CASRWDGGGETQYF; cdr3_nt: TGTGCCAGCAGATGGGACGGTGGGGGAGAGACCCAGTACTTC
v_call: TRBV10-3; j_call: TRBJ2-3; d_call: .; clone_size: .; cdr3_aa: CATGGQSVRTDTQYF; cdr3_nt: TGTGCCACCGGGGGACAGTCAGTTCGCACAGATACGCAGTATTTT
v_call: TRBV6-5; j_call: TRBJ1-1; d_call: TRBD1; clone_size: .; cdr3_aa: CASSYPGQSMNTEAFF; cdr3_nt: TGTGCCAGCAGTTACCCGGGACAGTCGATGAACACTGAAGCTTTCTTT
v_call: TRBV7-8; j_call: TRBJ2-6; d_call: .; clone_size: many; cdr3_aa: CASSSETDLGRGANVLTF; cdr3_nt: TGTGCCAGCAGCTCTGAGACAGACTTGGGGAGGGGGGCCAACGTCCTGACTTTC
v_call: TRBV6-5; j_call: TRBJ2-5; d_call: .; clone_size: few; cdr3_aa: CASSYSGFGETQYF; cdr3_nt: TGTGCCAGCAGTTATTCCGGGTTCGGAGAGACCCAGTACTTC
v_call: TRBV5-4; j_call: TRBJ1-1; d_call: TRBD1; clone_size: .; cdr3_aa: CASSRTGNTEAFF; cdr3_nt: TGTGCCAGCAGTAGGACAGGGAACACTGAAGCTTTCTTT